Relative to its sample, the clone carrying this T cell receptor beta chain is medium-sized (0.01 to 0.1%). Germline V lookup: CDR1 SNHLY, CDR2 FYNNEI. The CDR3 extends over 12 amino acids. V was shortened by 6 bases and J by 6 bases, with 9 bases between the two germline ends. The record originates from a study of blood T cells in healthy people across ages. It was with a sample-barcoded 5' primer and a J-beta primer mix that a second PCR of about 6 to 12 cycles was run. MiXCR was run by TCRdb on the 5' RACE reads, yielding one entry per CDR3 protein. The table lists around 710,000 distinct CDR3 sequences, roughly 45% of them singletons, with roughly 20% in the top ten.

The sample taken for sequencing was blood. The rearrangement uses TRBV2 and TRBJ2-1; D uncertain. The clonotype originates from a woman in her sixties or seventies in good health. The CDR3 DNA follows: TGTGCCAGCAGCGACCGAAGCAATGAGCAGTTCTTC. Translated: CASSDRSNEQFF. Full variable domain (missing parts from reference TRBV2 and TRBJ2-1): EPEVTQTPSHQVTQMGQEVILRCVPISNHLYFYWYRQILGQKVEFLVSFYNNEISEKSEIFDDQFSVERPDGSNFTLKIRSTKLEDSAMYFCASSDRSNEQFFGPGTRLTVL.